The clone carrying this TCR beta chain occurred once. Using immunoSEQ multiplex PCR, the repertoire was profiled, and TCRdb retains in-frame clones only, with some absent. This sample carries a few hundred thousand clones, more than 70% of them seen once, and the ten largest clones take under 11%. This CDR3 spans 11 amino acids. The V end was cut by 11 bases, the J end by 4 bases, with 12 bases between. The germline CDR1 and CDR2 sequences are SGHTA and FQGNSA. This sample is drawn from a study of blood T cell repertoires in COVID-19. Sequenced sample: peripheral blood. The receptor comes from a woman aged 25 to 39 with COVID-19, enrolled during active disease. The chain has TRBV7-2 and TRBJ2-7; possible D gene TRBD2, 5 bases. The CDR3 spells CAEGSKYEQYF. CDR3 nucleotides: TGTGCCGAGGGATCAAAATACGAGCAGTACTTC.